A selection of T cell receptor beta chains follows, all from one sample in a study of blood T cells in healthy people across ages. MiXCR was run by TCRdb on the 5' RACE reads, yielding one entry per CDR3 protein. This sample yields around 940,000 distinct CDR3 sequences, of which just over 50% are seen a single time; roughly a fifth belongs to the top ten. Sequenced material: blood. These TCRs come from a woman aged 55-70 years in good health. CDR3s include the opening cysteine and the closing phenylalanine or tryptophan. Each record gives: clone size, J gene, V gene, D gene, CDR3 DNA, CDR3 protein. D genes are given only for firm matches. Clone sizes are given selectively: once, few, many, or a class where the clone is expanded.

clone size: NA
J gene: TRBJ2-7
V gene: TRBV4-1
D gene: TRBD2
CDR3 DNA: TGCGCCAGCAGCCAAGTGGCGGGAGGGCACATCAATGAGCAGTACTTC
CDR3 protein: CASSQVAGGHINEQYF

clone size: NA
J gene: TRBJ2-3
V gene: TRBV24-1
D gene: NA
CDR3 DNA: TGTGCCACCAGTGGTTTACCCCAGGAGACGCAGTATTTT
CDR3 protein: CATSGLPQETQYF

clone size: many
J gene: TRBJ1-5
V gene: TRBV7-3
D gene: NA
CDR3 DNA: TGTGCCAGCAGCGCAACAGGGTGGGGGCCCCAGCATTTT
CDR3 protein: CASSATGWGPQHF

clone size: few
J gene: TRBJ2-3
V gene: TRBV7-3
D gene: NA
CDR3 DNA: TGTGCCAGCAGCCTCGGTCCTTCTGGCACAGATACGCAGTATTTT
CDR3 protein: CASSLGPSGTDTQYF

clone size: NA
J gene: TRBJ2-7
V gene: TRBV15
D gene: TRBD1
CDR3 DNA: TGTGCCACCAGCAGGGACAGGGTCCGTCTCAACGAGCAGTACTTC
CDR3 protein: CATSRDRVRLNEQYF

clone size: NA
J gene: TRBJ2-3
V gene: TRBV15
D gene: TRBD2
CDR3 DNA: TGTGCCACCAGCAGAGAGGGACTAGCGGATAGAGATACGCAGTATTTT
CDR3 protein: CATSREGLADRDTQYF

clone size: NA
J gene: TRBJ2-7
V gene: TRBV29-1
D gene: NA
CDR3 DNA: TGCAGCGTTGAAGACCCCTCTACCTACGAGCAGTACTTC
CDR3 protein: CSVEDPSTYEQYF

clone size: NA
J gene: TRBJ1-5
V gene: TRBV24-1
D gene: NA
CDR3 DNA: TGTGCCACCAGACCAGGCCCCAATCAGCCCCAGCATTTT
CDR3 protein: CATRPGPNQPQHF

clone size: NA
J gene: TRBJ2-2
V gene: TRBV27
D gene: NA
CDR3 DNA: TGTGCCAGCAGTAGAAAGACAGAGACCGGGGAGCTGTTTTTT
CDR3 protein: CASSRKTETGELFF

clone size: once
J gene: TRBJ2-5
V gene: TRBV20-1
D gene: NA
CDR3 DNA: TGCAGTGCTAGAGATCAAGGGAATCAAGGGCCAGAGACCCAGTACTTC
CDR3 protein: CSARDQGNQGPETQYF

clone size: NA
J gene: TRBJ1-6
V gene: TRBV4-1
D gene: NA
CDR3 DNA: TGCGCCAGCAGCCCACTCTCAGGGGACAATTCACCCCTCCACTTT
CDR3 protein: CASSPLSGDNSPLHF

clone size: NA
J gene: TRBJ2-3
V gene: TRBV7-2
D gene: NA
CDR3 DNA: TGTGCCAGCAGCACCAAAGTCACAGATACGCAGTATTTT
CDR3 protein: CASSTKVTDTQYF

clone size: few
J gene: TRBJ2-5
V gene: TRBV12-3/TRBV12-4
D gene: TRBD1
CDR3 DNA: TGTGCCAGCAGTTTAAGAGGGGGCGGAGGAGAGACCCAGTACTTC
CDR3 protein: CASSLRGGGGETQYF

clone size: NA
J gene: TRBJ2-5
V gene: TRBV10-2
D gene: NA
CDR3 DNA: TGCGCCAGCGGGTTTCAGGGTGGGGAGACCCAGTACTTC
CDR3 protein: CASGFQGGETQYF

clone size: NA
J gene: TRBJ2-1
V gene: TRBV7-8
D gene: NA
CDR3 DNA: TGTGCCAGCAGCTTCCGAGACCCACTAATAGGCAATGAGCAGTTCTTC
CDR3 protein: CASSFRDPLIGNEQFF

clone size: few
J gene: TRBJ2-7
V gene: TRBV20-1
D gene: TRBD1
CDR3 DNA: TGCAGTGCACACTCCGGGACAGGGCACTCCTACGAGCAGTACTTC
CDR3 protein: CSAHSGTGHSYEQYF

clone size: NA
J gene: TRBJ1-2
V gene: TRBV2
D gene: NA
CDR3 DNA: TGTGCCAGCAGTGAAGCGCTGTACAGCACCTATGGCTACACCTTC
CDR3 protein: CASSEALYSTYGYTF

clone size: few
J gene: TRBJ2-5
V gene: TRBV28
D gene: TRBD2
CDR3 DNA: TGTGCCAGCCGACTAGCAGAGACCCAGTACTTC
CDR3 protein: CASRLAETQYF

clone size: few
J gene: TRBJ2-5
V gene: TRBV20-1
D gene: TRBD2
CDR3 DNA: TGCAGTGCTAGAGTTACTAGCGGCCAAGAGACCCAGTACTTC
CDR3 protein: CSARVTSGQETQYF

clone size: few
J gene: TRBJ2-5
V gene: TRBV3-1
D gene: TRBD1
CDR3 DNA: TGTGCCAGCAGCCAAGCGGGGGACAGGAAAGAGACCCAGTACTTC
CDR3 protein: CASSQAGDRKETQYF

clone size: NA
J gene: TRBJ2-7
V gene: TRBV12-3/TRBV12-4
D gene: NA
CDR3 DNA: TGTGCCAGCAGCCAAGTTAGAGAGGACTACGAGCAGTACTTC
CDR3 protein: CASSQVREDYEQYF

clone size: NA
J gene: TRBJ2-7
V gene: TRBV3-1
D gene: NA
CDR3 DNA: TGTGCCAGCAGCCAAGTTGTAGGCAGGGCCTACGAGCAGTACTTC
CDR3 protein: CASSQVVGRAYEQYF